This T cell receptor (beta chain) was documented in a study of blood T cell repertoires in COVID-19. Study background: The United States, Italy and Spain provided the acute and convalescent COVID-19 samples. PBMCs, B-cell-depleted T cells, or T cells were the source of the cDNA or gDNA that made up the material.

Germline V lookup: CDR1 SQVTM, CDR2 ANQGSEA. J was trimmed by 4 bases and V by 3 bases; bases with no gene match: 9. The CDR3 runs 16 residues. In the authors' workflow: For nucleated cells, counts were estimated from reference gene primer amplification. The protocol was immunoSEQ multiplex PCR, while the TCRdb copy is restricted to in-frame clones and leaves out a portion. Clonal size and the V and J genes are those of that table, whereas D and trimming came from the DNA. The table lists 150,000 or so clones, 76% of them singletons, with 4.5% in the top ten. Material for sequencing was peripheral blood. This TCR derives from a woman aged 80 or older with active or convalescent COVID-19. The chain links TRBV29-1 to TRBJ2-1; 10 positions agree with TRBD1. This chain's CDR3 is CSVESMTGGAYNEQFF. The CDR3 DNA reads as TGCAGCGTTGAGAGCATGACAGGGGGCGCTTACAATGAGCAGTTCTTC.